This T cell receptor beta chain was sequenced during a study of T-cell memory formation after mild COVID-19. Study-wide context: TCR clusters were mostly donor specific.

As to this clonotype: Its target is unknown.

Study-level results: Pre-infection memory carried some responding clones, suggesting that cross-reactive memory joined. Day 15 to 85 contracting clones showed balanced CD4/CD8; later expanders leaned CD4+.

J lost 4 bases, V lost 6 bases, and 17 bases had no gene match. The CDR3 sequence is 17 residues long. Constant-segment primers served in 5'RACE that generated TCR alpha and TCR beta cDNA libraries bearing sample barcodes and UMIs. TCRdb reprocessed the 5' RACE reads with MiXCR, giving one entry per CDR3 protein. The table has hundreds of thousands of distinct CDR3 sequences, about 22% seen once. The clonotype originates from an adult woman who had mild COVID-19 (a few samples of this study predate the infection). Cell type and time point are not known. The chain has TRBV12-3 or TRBV12-4 and TRBJ1-1, with TRBD1 matching over 7 bases. The sequenced sample was PBMCs or a T cell subset sorted from them (not recorded which). The CDR3 nucleotides are TGTGCCAGCAGACTCCGGGACAGTTCTCATCGGGGCACTGAAGCTTTCTTT. Its protein product is CASRLRDSSHRGTEAFF.